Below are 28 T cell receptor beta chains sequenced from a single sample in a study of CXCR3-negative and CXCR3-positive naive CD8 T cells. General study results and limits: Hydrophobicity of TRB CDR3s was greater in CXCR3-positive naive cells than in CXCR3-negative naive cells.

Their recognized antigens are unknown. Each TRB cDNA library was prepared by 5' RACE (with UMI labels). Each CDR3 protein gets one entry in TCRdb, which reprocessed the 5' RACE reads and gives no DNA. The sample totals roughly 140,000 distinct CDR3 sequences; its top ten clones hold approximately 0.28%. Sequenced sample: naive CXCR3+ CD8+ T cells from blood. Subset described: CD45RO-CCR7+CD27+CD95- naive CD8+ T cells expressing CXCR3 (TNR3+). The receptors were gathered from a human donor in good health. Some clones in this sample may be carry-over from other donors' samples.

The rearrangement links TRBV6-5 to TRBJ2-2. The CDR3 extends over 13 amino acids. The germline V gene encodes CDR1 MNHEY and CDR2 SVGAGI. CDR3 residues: CASSLHVTGELFF.

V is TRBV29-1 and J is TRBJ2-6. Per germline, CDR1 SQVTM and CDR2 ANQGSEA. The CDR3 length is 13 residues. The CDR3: CSVGDAGANVLTF.

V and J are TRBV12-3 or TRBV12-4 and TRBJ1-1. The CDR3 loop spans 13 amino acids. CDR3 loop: CASSLPGPQEAFF.

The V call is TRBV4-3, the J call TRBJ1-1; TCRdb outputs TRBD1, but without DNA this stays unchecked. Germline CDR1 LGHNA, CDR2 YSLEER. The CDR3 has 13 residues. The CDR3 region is CASSHGGNTEAFF.

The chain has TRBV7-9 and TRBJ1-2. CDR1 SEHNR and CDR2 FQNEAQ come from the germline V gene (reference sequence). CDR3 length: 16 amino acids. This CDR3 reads CASSLATAFPNYGYTF.

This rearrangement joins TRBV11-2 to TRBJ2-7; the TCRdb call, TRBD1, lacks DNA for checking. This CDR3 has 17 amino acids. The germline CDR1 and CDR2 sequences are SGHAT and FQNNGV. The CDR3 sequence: CASSFHPDRGPYYEQYF.

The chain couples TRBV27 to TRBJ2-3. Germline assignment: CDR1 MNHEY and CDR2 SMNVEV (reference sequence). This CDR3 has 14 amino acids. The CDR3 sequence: CASSLSSSTDTQYF.

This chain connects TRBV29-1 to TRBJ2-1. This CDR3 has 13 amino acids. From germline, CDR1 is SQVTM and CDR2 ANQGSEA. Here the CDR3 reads CSVVRMLNNEQFF.

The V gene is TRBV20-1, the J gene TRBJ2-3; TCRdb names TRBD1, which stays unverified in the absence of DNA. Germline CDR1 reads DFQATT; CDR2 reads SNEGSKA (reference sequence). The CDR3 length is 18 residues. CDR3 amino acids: CSGEGQERRGASTDTQYF.

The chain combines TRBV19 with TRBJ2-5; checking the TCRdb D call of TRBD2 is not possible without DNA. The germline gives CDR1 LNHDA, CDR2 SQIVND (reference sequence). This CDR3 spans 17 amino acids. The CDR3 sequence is CASSIGESGGSQETQYF.

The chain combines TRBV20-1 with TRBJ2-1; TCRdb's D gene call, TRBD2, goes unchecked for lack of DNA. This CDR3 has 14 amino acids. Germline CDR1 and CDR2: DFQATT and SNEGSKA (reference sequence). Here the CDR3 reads CSAREQERENEQFF.

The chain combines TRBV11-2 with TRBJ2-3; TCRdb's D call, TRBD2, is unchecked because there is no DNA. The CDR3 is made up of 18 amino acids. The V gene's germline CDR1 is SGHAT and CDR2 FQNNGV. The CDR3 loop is CASSLGTSTLFGTDTQYF. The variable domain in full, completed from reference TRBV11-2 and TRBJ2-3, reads EAGVAQSPRYKIIEKRQSVAFWCNPISGHATLYWYQQILGQGPKLLIQFQNNGVVDDSQLPKDRFSAERLKGVDSTLKIQPAKLEDSAVYLCASSLGTSTLFGTDTQYFGPGTRLTVL.

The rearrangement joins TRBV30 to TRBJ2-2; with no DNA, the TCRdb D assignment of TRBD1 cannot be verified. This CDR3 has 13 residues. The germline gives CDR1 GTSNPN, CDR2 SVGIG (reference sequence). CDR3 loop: CAWSTSGAGELFF.

CDR3 region: CASSLVRGTEQFF. This sequence joins TRBV7-7 and TRBJ2-1. CDR3 length: 13 amino acids. The germline V gene encodes CDR1 SSHAT and CDR2 FNYEAQ (reference sequence).

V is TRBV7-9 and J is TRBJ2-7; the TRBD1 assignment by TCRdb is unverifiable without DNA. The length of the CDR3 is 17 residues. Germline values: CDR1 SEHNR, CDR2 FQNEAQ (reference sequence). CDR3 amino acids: CASSSLRTGGFFYEQYF.

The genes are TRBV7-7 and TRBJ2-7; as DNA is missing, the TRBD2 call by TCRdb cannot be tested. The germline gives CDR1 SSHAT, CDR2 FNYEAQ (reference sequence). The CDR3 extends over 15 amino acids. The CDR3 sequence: CASTLGTSGDYEQYF.

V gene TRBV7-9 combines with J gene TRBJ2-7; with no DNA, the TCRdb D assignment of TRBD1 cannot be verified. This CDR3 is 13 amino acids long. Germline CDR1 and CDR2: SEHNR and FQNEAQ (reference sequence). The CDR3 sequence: CAAEDPGKGEQYF. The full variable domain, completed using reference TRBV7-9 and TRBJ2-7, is DTGVSQNPRHKITKRGQNVTFRCDPISEHNRLYWYRQTLGQGPEFLTYFQNEAQLEKSRLLSDRFSAERPKGSFSTLEIQRTEQGDSAMYLCAAEDPGKGEQYFGPGTRLTVT.

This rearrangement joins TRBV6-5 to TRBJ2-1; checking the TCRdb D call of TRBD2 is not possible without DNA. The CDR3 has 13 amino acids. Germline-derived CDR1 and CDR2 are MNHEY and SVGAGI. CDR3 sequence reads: CASSGPIYNEQFF.

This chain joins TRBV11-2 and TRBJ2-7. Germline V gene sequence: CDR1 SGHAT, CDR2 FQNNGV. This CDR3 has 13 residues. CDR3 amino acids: CASSLEVWHEQYF.

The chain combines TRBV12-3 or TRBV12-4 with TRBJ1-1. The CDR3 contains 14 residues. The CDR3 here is CASSLAQGNTEAFF.

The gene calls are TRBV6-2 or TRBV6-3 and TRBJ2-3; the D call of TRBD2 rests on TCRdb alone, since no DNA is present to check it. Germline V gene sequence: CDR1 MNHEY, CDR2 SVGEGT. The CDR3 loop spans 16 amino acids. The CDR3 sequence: CASSPPSGGYTDTQYF.

The CDR3 is CASSSLQAGGTEAFF. This chain uses TRBV6-5 with TRBJ1-1. CDR3 size: 15 residues. CDR1 MNHEY and CDR2 SVGAGI come from the germline V gene.

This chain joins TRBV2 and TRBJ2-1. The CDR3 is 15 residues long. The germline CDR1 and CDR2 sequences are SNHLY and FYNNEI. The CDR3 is CASSVMSDDYNEQFF.

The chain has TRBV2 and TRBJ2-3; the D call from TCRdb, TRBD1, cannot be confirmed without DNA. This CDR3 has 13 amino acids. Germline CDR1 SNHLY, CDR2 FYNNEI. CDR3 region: CASLGTAWDTQYF. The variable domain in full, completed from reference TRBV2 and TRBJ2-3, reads EPEVTQTPSHQVTQMGQEVILRCVPISNHLYFYWYRQILGQKVEFLVSFYNNEISEKSEIFDDQFSVERPDGSNFTLKIRSTKLEDSAMYFCASLGTAWDTQYFGPGTRLTVL.

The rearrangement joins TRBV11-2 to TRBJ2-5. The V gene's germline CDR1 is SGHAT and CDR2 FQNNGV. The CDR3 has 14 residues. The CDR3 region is CASSSIDYQETQYF.

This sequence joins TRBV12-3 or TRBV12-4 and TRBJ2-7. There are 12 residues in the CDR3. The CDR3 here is CASSTDTYEQYF.

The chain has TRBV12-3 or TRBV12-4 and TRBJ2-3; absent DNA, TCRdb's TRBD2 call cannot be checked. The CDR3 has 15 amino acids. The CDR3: CASSQSGGSTDTQYF.

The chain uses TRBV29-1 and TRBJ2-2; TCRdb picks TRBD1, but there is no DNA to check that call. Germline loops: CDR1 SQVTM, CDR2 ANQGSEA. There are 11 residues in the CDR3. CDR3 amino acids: CSVSGVGELFF.